This TCR beta chain was recovered during a study of blood T cell repertoires in COVID-19. Overall study context: There were acute and convalescent COVID-19 samples, and they came from the United States, Italy and Spain. In each case, the material was cDNA or gDNA derived from T cells, B-cell-depleted T cells, or PBMCs.

The authors' processing: Amplified reference gene primers provided the basis for estimating nucleated cell counts. Method: immunoSEQ multiplex PCR; TCRdb's copy keeps in-frame clones and lacks some. That table is the source of V, J and clone size, and D and trimming were worked out from the DNA. The data contain 100,000 to 150,000 clones, around 86% of them seen just once; the ten biggest clones take up 10% to 15%. V was trimmed by 2 bases and J by 9 bases, leaving 17 bases between them. The germline gives CDR1 MNHNY, CDR2 SVGAGI (reference sequence). This CDR3 comprises 16 residues. The sequencing input was peripheral blood. This clonotype originated in a man between 60 and 75 years old with acute or convalescent COVID-19. The gene calls are TRBV6-6 and TRBJ1-6; possible D gene TRBD1, 6 bases. The CDR3 sequence is CASSYPKGGQSSPLHF. The CDR3 nucleotides are TGTGCCAGCAGTTACCCGAAGGGGGGGCAGAGTTCACCCCTCCACTTT.